One and the same sample provided the 15 T cell receptor beta chains below, sequenced in a study of control samples from healthy donors and cancer patients (dated by TCRdb to 2019 to 2021). Libraries were built with the immunoSEQ multiplex PCR assay. TCRdb limited this immuneACCESS table to in-frame rearrangements with V and J called. A share of clones is missing; checked studies link under half to unresolved V genes, and the rest is unexplained. The sample table shows 70,000 to 95,000 clones, and more than 70% are seen once. Together, the top ten hold around 18% of the sample. Sequences were obtained from blood. These receptors were collected from a man between 45 and 60 years old in good health.

This chain joins TRBV18 and TRBJ1-3; a possible D gene is TRBD1 (6 bases). The germline gives CDR1 KGHSH, CDR2 LQKENI. The CDR3 consists of 17 residues. Trimming cost V 2 bases and J 0 bases, with 14 bases left between them. CDR3 residues: CASSPNRATGSGNTIYF. The CDR3 coding sequence is TGTGCCAGCTCACCAAATCGTGCGACAGGCTCTGGAAACACCATATATTTT.

The chain couples TRBV9 to TRBJ1-3, with a weak D call TRBD1 (5 bases). The CDR3 extends over 13 amino acids. Germline CDR1 is SGDLS and CDR2 is YYNGEE. V was trimmed by 3 bases and J by 4 bases, leaving 8 bases between them. The CDR3 sequence is CASSDRQGNTIYF. Here the CDR3 DNA reads TGTGCCAGCAGCGACAGACAGGGAAACACCATATATTTT.

This clone was seen a few times. The rearrangement joins TRBV11-2 to TRBJ1-1; possible D gene TRBD1, 5 bases. Germline CDR1 and CDR2: SGHAT and FQNNGV. Trimming took off 3 bases at V and 3 bases at J, with 14 bases between the two ends. This CDR3 has 15 amino acids. CDR3: CASSLRTSGDTEAFF. The DNA of the CDR3 is TGTGCCAGCAGCTTGCGGACAAGTGGGGACACTGAAGCTTTCTTT.

The V and J genes are TRBV7-2 and TRBJ1-1, with a weak D call TRBD1 (5 bases). Germline CDR1 SGHTA, CDR2 FQGNSA. The V and J ends lost 2 bases and 5 bases respectively, with 12 bases between them. The CDR3 has 14 residues. The CDR3 sequence is CASSLSEQGTEAFF. The DNA of the CDR3 is TGTGCCAGCAGCTTATCAGAGCAGGGTACTGAAGCTTTCTTT.

V usage is TRBV5-1 and J usage is TRBJ1-6; 8 bases agree with TRBD1. The CDR3 covers 15 residues. The ends lost 3 bases at V and 2 bases at J; junction bases unmatched: 1. Looked up from germline, CDR1 is SGHRS and CDR2 is YFSETQ. In nucleotides, the CDR3 is TGCGCCAGCAGCTGGGACAGGACCTATAATTCACCCCTCCACTTT. It encodes CASSWDRTYNSPLHF. Complete variable domain (other parts from reference TRBV5-1 and TRBJ1-6): KAGVTQTPRYLIKTRGQQVTLSCSPISGHRSVSWYQQTPGQGLQFLFEYFSETQRNKGNFPGRFSGRQFSNSRSEMNVSTLELGDSALYLCASSWDRTYNSPLHFGNGTRLTVT.

The chain has TRBV7-3 and TRBJ2-1, with no clear D. The V gene's germline CDR1 is SGHTA and CDR2 FQGTGA. This CDR3 is 12 amino acids long. V dropped 5 bases and J dropped 7 bases, with 9 bases sitting between them. CDR3 loop: CASSNHRNEQFF. The DNA of the CDR3 is TGTGCCAGCAGCAACCATAGAAATGAGCAGTTCTTC.

J is TRBJ2-2 and V is TRBV2, with 7 bases lining up with TRBD1. This CDR3 is 14 amino acids long. Germline-derived CDR1 and CDR2 are SNHLY and FYNNEI. After removal of 7 bases from V and 7 bases from J, the junction contained 9 bases not matched to a gene. The CDR3 bases are TGTGCCAGCACTGAGGGGGCTAGTAGCGGGGAGCTGTTTTTT. Its translation: CASTEGASSGELFF.

The rearrangement links TRBV2 to TRBJ1-5; D gene ambiguous. The CDR3 length is 15 residues. Germline CDR1 is SNHLY and CDR2 is FYNNEI. V lost 6 bases, J lost 0 bases, and 12 bases lay in between. The CDR3 DNA reads as TGTGCCAGCAGGGCCGGATCCTATAGCAATCAGCCCCAGCATTTT. This sequence encodes CASRAGSYSNQPQHF.

The chain links TRBV21-1 to TRBJ2-7; the D call of TRBD1 is as the table states it, not checked on the DNA. TRBV21-1 is shown as a pseudogene. The CDR3 has 16 amino acids. CDR3 coding DNA: TGTGCCAGCAGCAAACAGAGGGACAGGGGGATGGAAGAGCAGTACGTC. Protein product: CASSKQRDRGMEEQYV.

The V and J genes are TRBV7-2 and TRBJ2-1; TRBD2 matches 8 bases. In germline, CDR1 is SGHTA, CDR2 FQGNSA. This CDR3 comprises 15 residues. Unmatched junction bases numbered 10, after V lost 5 bases and J lost 7 bases. Written as DNA, the CDR3 is TGTGCCAGCAGCCCCCGGGGGGGCCCAGGGAATGAGCAGTTCTTC. Protein product: CASSPRGGPGNEQFF.

The chain employs TRBV2 and TRBJ2-7, with D perhaps TRBD2 (6 bases). The CDR3 is 12 residues long. The germline gives CDR1 SNHLY, CDR2 FYNNEI. V lost 7 bases to trimming and J lost 4 bases, with 11 bases between them. The CDR3 spells CASTSTRYEQYV. The CDR3 coding sequence is TGTGCCAGCACTTCGACTAGGTACGAGCAGTACGTC.

The rearrangement links TRBV29-1 to TRBJ2-7, with D perhaps matching TRBD1 (5 bases). This CDR3 is built from 14 residues. Germline CDR1 is SQVTM and CDR2 is ANQGSEA. V was trimmed by 1 base and J by 7 bases, leaving 17 bases between them. This CDR3 reads CSVEGRASREEQYF. CDR3 nucleotides: TGCAGCGTTGAAGGCAGGGCCAGCAGAGAAGAGCAGTACTTC.

This chain joins TRBV12-5 and TRBJ2-5, with 7 bases matching TRBD1. The trim removed 5 bases at V and 1 base at J, leaving 7 bases unmatched. This CDR3 contains 15 residues. Germline CDR1 reads LGHNT; CDR2 reads FRNRAP. DNA for the CDR3: TGTGCTAGTGGTCTCGGACAGGATACCCAAGAGACCCAGTACTTC. This gives the protein CASGLGQDTQETQYF.

Notes on this clone: One end of the junction fails to match germline, which may point to a read error. The chain carries TRBV4-1 and TRBJ2-7, with D perhaps TRBD2 (5 bases). CDR1 MGHRA and CDR2 YSYEKL come from the germline V gene. This CDR3 has 14 residues. The CDR3 protein is CASGQVAMRYEQYF. The CDR3 DNA sequence: TGCGCCAGCGGCCAAGTAGCGATGAGGTACGAGCAGTACTTC.

This chain links TRBV4-3 with TRBJ2-7; 12 nucleotides align to TRBD1. The CDR3 has 16 amino acids. Trimming cost V 0 bases and J 5 bases; bases outside gene matches: 5. Germline V gene lookup returns CDR1 LGHNA and CDR2 YSLEER. The DNA for the CDR3 is TGCGCCAGCAGCCAAGATTCCGGGACAGGGGGCCACGAGCAGTACTTC. This encodes CASSQDSGTGGHEQYF.